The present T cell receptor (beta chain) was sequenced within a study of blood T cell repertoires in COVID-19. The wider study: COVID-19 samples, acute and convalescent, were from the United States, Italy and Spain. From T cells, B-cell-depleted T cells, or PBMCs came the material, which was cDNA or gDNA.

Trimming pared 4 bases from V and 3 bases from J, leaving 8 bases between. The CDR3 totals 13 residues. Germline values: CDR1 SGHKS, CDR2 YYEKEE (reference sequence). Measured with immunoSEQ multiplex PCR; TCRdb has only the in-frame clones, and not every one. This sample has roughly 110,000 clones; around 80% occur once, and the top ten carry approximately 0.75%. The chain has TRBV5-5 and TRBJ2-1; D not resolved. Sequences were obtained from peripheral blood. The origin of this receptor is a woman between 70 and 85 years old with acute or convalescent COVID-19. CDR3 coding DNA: TGTGCCAGCAGCCCTACCTTCTACAATGAGCAGTTCTTC. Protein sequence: CASSPTFYNEQFF.